The 28 T cell receptor beta chains in this list originate from one sample, sequenced in a study of blood T cell repertoires in COVID-19. Profiling relied on immunoSEQ multiplex PCR, and the TCRdb table lists in-frame clones only, not all of them. Of some 120,000 clones listed, roughly four fifths are singletons. Sequencing input: peripheral blood. The receptor source for this set is a human donor in a cohort sampled during active COVID-19.

V usage is TRBV3-1 (or the pseudogene TRBV3-2) and J usage is TRBJ1-5; no definite D call. Germline CDR1 and CDR2: LGHDT and YNNKEL (reference sequence). The CDR3 consists of 13 residues. The ends were cut back, 0 bases at V and 7 bases at J, with 7 bases in the middle. The CDR3, as DNA: TGTGCCAGCAGCCAAGATCGTGGCCAGCCCCAGCATTTT. Encoded protein: CASSQDRGQPQHF.

V and J are TRBV7-8 and TRBJ1-2; D unresolved. This CDR3 contains 17 residues. The germline CDR1 and CDR2 sequences are SGHVS and FQNEAQ. V gave up 1 base and J gave up 8 bases, with 23 bases separating them. CDR3 DNA: TGTGCCAGCAGCTTAGGAGCACAGACGACTTTTGGAGGGGGCTACACCTTC. It codes for CASSLGAQTTFGGGYTF.

This clone is a singleton in its sample. V and J are TRBV5-6 and TRBJ2-7; maybe TRBD1 (6 bases). Trimming cost V 6 bases and J 5 bases, with 12 bases left between them. Per the germline V gene, CDR1 is SGHDT and CDR2 is YYEEEE. The CDR3 is 12 residues long. The CDR3, as DNA: TGTGCCAGCACACAGGGATTCGACGAGCAGTACTTC. Translation gives CASTQGFDEQYF.

V gene TRBV6-5 combines with J gene TRBJ1-1; 8 nucleotides align to TRBD1. V gave up 5 bases and J gave up 8 bases; unmatched junction bases: 4. CDR1 and CDR2 from the germline V gene are MNHEY and SVGAGI. CDR3 length: 12 residues. CDR3 amino acids: CASSRRDREAFF. CDR3 sequence (DNA): TGTGCCAGCAGTCGGAGGGACAGGGAAGCTTTCTTT.

This rearrangement joins TRBV18 to TRBJ2-1, with 9 bases matching TRBD2. CDR1 and CDR2 (germline): KGHSH, LQKENI. The CDR3 is 16 residues long. Losses at the gene ends were 2 bases for V and 4 bases for J; bases not matched to a gene: 6. CDR3 loop: CASSPDYSGGYNEQFF. The CDR3 nucleotides are TGTGCCAGCTCACCAGATTACAGCGGGGGGTACAATGAGCAGTTCTTC. Full variable domain (rest looked up from reference TRBV18 and TRBJ2-1): NAGVMQNPRHLVRRRGQEARLRCSPMKGHSHVYWYRQLPEEGLKFMVYLQKENIIDESGMPKERFSAEFPKEGPSILRIQQVVRGDSAAYFCASSPDYSGGYNEQFFGPGTRLTVL.

Details on this clone: At one boundary the junction diverges from the germline segment, which might be a read error. The chain carries TRBV29-1 and TRBJ2-5; perhaps D is TRBD1 or TRBD2 (5 bases each). From germline, CDR1 is SQVTM and CDR2 ANQGSEA. The CDR3 is 11 residues long. The CDR3 is CSAEGEPIQYF. CDR3 in DNA: TGCAGCGCTGAAGGGGAGCCCATCCAGTACTTC.

V gene TRBV10-3 combines with J gene TRBJ1-1, with D hard to call. The CDR3 contains 14 residues. V was clipped by 2 bases and J by 6 bases, with 13 bases between them. The germline CDR1 and CDR2 sequences are ENHRY and SYGVKD. The CDR3 loop is CAISEAPGVPEAFF. In DNA form, the CDR3 reads TGTGCCATCAGTGAGGCTCCCGGGGTACCTGAAGCTTTCTTT.

CDR3 sequence: CASSDQRGYEQYF. The CDR3 bases are TGTGCCAGCAGTGACCAGCGTGGGTACGAGCAGTACTTC. The V and J genes are TRBV6-4 and TRBJ2-7; no clear D gene. V gave up 2 bases and J gave up 4 bases, with 9 bases separating them. Germline CDR1 and CDR2: MRHNA and SNTAGT. The CDR3 consists of 13 residues.

This clone has a single count. This rearrangement joins TRBV19 to TRBJ1-1, with D possibly being TRBD1 (6 bases). Germline V gene sequence: CDR1 LNHDA, CDR2 SQIVND (reference sequence). CDR3 length equals 13 residues. With 7 bases removed from V and 8 bases from J, the gap between germline ends came to 17 bases. In nucleotides, the CDR3 is TGTGCCAGTAACCCTTCACAGGGTTCGGAAGCTTTCTTT. It codes for CASNPSQGSEAFF.

The CDR3 here is CASSWGQGTYEQYF. The CDR3 coding sequence is TGCGCCAGCAGCTGGGGACAGGGCACCTACGAGCAGTACTTC. The chain joins TRBV5-1 to TRBJ2-7, with 9 bases identical to TRBD1. The CDR3 sequence is 14 residues long. The V gene end was trimmed by 3 bases and the J gene end by 2 bases; junction bases not matched to a gene: 3. Germline assignment: CDR1 SGHRS and CDR2 YFSETQ.

V usage is TRBV6-2 or TRBV6-3 and J usage is TRBJ2-5, with TRBD2 matching over 12 bases. V was pared by 5 bases and J by 5 bases, with 6 bases of the junction left unmatched. Per germline, CDR1 MNHEY and CDR2 SVGEGT. The CDR3 has 15 residues. The CDR3, as DNA: TGTGCCAGCAGTAGGACTAGCGGGGAATGGGAGACCCAGTACTTC. Translating gives CASSRTSGEWETQYF.

There are a few counts of this clone. The CDR3 protein is CASSPSSGGNEQFF. The DNA for the CDR3 is TGTGCCAGCTCACCCTCTAGCGGGGGCAATGAGCAGTTCTTC. The chain couples TRBV18 to TRBJ2-1; 10 bases are a match to TRBD2. J was trimmed by 6 bases and V by 3 bases; bases with no gene match: 2. CDR1 and CDR2 (germline): KGHSH, LQKENI. This CDR3 has 14 residues.

This rearrangement joins TRBV6-6 to TRBJ1-2, with a possible D match to TRBD1 (5 bases). Trimming left V 5 bases short and J 7 bases short, with 14 bases between. CDR3 size: 13 residues. Germline-derived CDR1 and CDR2 are MNHNY and SVGAGI (reference sequence). CDR3 sequence (DNA): TGTGCCAGCAGTCCCTCACAAGGGGCTGGCTACACCTTC. Protein product: CASSPSQGAGYTF.

The DNA of the CDR3 is TGTGCCAGCAGCACTTGGACAGGCCCTGGACTAGCGGGGTATACGCAGTATTTT. It translates to CASSTWTGPGLAGYTQYF. The chain is built from TRBV7-9 and TRBJ2-3; 12 bases are shared with TRBD2. V lost 5 bases to trimming and J lost 7 bases; unmatched junction nucleotides: 16. CDR3 length equals 18 residues. Germline V lookup: CDR1 SEHNR, CDR2 FQNEAQ (reference sequence).

The chain joins TRBV10-3 to TRBJ2-2; D uncertain. This CDR3 has 13 residues. Trimming took 8 bases from V and 4 from J, leaving 11 bases between them. The germline V gene encodes CDR1 ENHRY and CDR2 SYGVKD. CDR3: CAISGQSTGELFF. CDR3 bases: TGTGCCATCTCAGGCCAGAGCACCGGGGAGCTGTTTTTT.

CDR3 in amino acids: CASSQDGTSGARDTQYF. The CDR3 nucleotides read TGCGCCAGCAGCCAAGATGGGACTAGCGGGGCTCGGGATACGCAGTATTTT. V gene TRBV4-1 combines with J gene TRBJ2-3; TRBD2 matches at 13 bases. Germline CDR1 reads MGHRA; CDR2 reads YSYEKL. The ends lost 0 bases at V and 6 bases at J; junction bases unmatched: 6. There are 17 residues in the CDR3.

The V and J genes are TRBV5-1 and TRBJ2-1, with 10 bases matching TRBD2. Germline V gene data show CDR1 as SGHRS and CDR2 as YFSETQ. V trimming: 0 bases; J trimming: 5 bases; junction bases outside the gene matches: 2. The CDR3 sequence is 15 residues long. The DNA of the CDR3 is TGCGCCAGCAGCTTGGGTCTAGCGGGGGACAATGAGCAGTTCTTC. It yields the protein CASSLGLAGDNEQFF.

V and J are TRBV5-4 and TRBJ1-1; 7 bases are shared with TRBD1. The CDR3 has 15 amino acids. Germline CDR1 SGHNT, CDR2 YYREEE (reference sequence). V trimming: 4 bases; J trimming: 5 bases; junction bases outside the gene matches: 11. The CDR3 loop is CASSLPQAGGTEAFF. CDR3 DNA sequence: TGTGCCAGCAGCCTCCCCCAAGCAGGGGGGACTGAAGCTTTCTTT.

The J gene is TRBJ2-7, the V gene TRBV5-1; 9 bases are shared with TRBD1. CDR1 SGHRS and CDR2 YFSETQ come from the germline V gene. The CDR3 spans 15 residues. V was clipped by 0 bases and J by 1 base; unmatched bases: 2. The CDR3 loop reads CASSLGGTGSYEQYF. The CDR3 DNA is TGCGCCAGCAGCTTGGGGGGGACAGGGTCCTACGAGCAGTACTTC.

This sequence joins TRBV18 and TRBJ1-6, with no clear D. The CDR3 runs 16 residues. CDR1 is KGHSH and CDR2 is LQKENI in the germline V gene. V shed 3 bases and J shed 0 bases, with 9 bases lying between them. The CDR3 here is CASSPSRSSYNSPLHF. For the CDR3, the DNA is TGTGCCAGCTCACCCTCCCGGAGCTCCTATAATTCACCCCTCCACTTT. The complete variable domain, with remaining parts taken from reference TRBV18 and TRBJ1-6, reads NAGVMQNPRHLVRRRGQEARLRCSPMKGHSHVYWYRQLPEEGLKFMVYLQKENIIDESGMPKERFSAEFPKEGPSILRIQQVVRGDSAAYFCASSPSRSSYNSPLHFGNGTRLTVT.

The rearrangement links TRBV19 to TRBJ2-1; 8 bases fit TRBD1. The CDR3 extends over 15 amino acids. V dropped 6 bases and J dropped 7; count of bases not matched to a gene: 11. Germline assignment: CDR1 LNHDA and CDR2 SQIVND (reference sequence). CDR3 residues: CASRSSTGVRNEQFF. In DNA, the CDR3 is TGTGCCAGTAGATCTTCGACAGGGGTTCGGAATGAGCAGTTCTTC.

This rearrangement joins TRBV9 to TRBJ2-3, with 12 bases matching TRBD2. CDR1 and CDR2 from the germline V gene are SGDLS and YYNGEE. The length of the CDR3 is 16 residues. Trimming at V came to 0 bases and at J to 6 bases, leaving 5 bases not matched to a gene. The CDR3 coding sequence is TGTGCCAGCAGCGTAGGACTAGCGGGGGTACAGGATACGCAGTATTTT. Its translation is CASSVGLAGVQDTQYF.

This chain connects TRBV7-9 to TRBJ1-5; TRBD1 is a possible D gene (5 bases). This CDR3 spans 14 amino acids. V dropped 3 bases and J dropped 0 bases, with 6 bases sitting between them. The germline V gene has CDR1 SEHNR and CDR2 FQNEAQ (reference sequence). As DNA, the CDR3 is TGTGCCAGCAGCTTGGACATTAGCAATCAGCCCCAGCATTTT. It is translated as CASSLDISNQPQHF.

The count of this clone is one. This chain connects TRBV19 to TRBJ1-2; 11 positions match TRBD1. This CDR3 is 14 amino acids long. In germline, CDR1 is LNHDA, CDR2 SQIVND (reference sequence). V was pared by 5 bases and J by 1 base, with 0 bases of the junction left unmatched. The CDR3 loop is CASSGTGGNYGYTF. The CDR3 DNA follows: TGTGCCAGTAGTGGGACAGGGGGTAACTATGGCTACACCTTC.

The chain's CDR3 is CASSETGDEKLFF. DNA of the CDR3: TGTGCCAGCAGCGAGACAGGGGATGAAAAACTGTTTTTT. This chain joins TRBV2 and TRBJ1-4, with TRBD1 identical over 8 bases. V was pared by 6 bases and J by 6 bases, with 3 bases of the junction left unmatched. Germline loops: CDR1 SNHLY, CDR2 FYNNEI. This CDR3 region has 13 residues.

The chain recombines TRBV6-5 with TRBJ2-7; 9 positions match TRBD1. CDR3 length equals 15 residues. The J segment lost 5 bases and the V segment lost 6 bases, leaving 11 bases of the junction unmatched. Germline CDR1 and CDR2: MNHEY and SVGAGI. The DNA of the CDR3 is TGTGCCAGCAGGGCCCCGGGACAGGGTCGCGACGAGCAGTACTTC. This translates into CASRAPGQGRDEQYF.

This sequence joins TRBV5-1 and TRBJ1-1; TRBD1 matches at 9 bases. The CDR3 length is 15 residues. Germline V gives CDR1 SGHRS, CDR2 YFSETQ. The J segment lost 5 bases and the V segment lost 0 bases, leaving 5 bases of the junction unmatched. For the CDR3, the DNA is TGCGCCAGCAGCTTGGATGGGGACAGGGCTACTGAAGCTTTCTTT. It specifies CASSLDGDRATEAFF.

The chain links TRBV7-9 to TRBJ1-6; 8 bases agree with TRBD1. Germline-derived CDR1 and CDR2 are SEHNR and FQNEAQ (reference sequence). This CDR3 is 16 amino acids long. J gave up 8 bases and V 2 bases, and 8 bases lay outside the gene matches. This CDR3 is CASSLKGRQGHSPLHF. The CDR3, as DNA: TGTGCCAGCAGCTTAAAAGGACGACAGGGGCATTCACCCCTCCACTTT. The full variable domain, rest sourced from reference TRBV7-9 and TRBJ1-6, is DTGVSQNPRHKITKRGQNVTFRCDPISEHNRLYWYRQTLGQGPEFLTYFQNEAQLEKSRLLSDRFSAERPKGSFSTLEIQRTEQGDSAMYLCASSLKGRQGHSPLHFGNGTRLTVT.